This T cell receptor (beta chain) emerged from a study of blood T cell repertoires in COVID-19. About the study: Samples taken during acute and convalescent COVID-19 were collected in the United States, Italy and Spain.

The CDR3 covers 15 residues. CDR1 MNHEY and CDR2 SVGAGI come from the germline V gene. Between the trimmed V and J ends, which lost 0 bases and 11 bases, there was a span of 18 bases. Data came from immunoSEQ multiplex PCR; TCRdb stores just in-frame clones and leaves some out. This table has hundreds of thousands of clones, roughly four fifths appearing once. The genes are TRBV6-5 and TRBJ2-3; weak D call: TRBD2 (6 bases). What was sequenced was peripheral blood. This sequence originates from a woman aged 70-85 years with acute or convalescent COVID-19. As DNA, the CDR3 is TGTGCCAGCAGTTACTCCCCCCGAGGTTTGGAGGGGCAGTATTTT. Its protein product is CASSYSPRGLEGQYF.